This is a list of T cell receptor beta chains from one sample in a study of blood T cell repertoires in COVID-19. Sequencing was performed with immunoSEQ multiplex PCR; in TCRdb, only in-frame clones are kept and a portion is missing. The repertoire includes 25,000 to 30,000 clones, roughly 94% of them detected once, and more than 2% sits in the top ten. The sample comprised peripheral blood. The receptors were sampled from a middle-aged man with active COVID-19. CDR3s include the opening cysteine and the closing phenylalanine or tryptophan. A D gene is named only where the DNA matches it firmly. A clone size is listed for some rows: how often the clone was seen (once, few, many), or a class if it is expanded.

clone size	V gene	J gene	D gene	CDR3 DNA	CDR3 protein
NA	TRBV5-6	TRBJ2-5	NA	TGTGCCAGCAGCCGTAGAACAGGGATTACAGAGACCCAGTACTTC	CASSRRTGITETQYF
few	TRBV5-1	TRBJ1-1	NA	TGCGCCAGCAGCGGGAGGGGGGAAGCTTTCTTT	CASSGRGEAFF
NA	TRBV19	TRBJ2-3	NA	TGTGCCAGTAGCCCCTCAGGATTTGGCACAGATACGCAGTATTTT	CASSPSGFGTDTQYF
once	TRBV9	TRBJ1-6	NA	TGTGCCAGCAGCGTAGAGGCGGAGTCACCCCTCCACTTT	CASSVEAESPLHF
once	TRBV5-1	TRBJ2-2	TRBD2	TGCGCCAGCAGCTACCTAGCGGGAGCGAACACCGGGGAGCTGTTTTTT	CASSYLAGANTGELFF
once	TRBV12-2	TRBJ1-5	NA	TGTGCAAGTCGCTTAGATGACAGGCCCTTCAATCAGCCCCAGCATTTT	CASRLDDRPFNQPQHF
NA	TRBV25-1	TRBJ2-1	NA	TGTGCCAGCACCGGGACAGAGCAGTTCTTC	CASTGTEQFF
NA	TRBV28	TRBJ1-3	NA	TGTGCCAGCAGTTTTGGCAGGGCCACTGGAAACACCATATATTTT	CASSFGRATGNTIYF
NA	TRBV6-5	TRBJ2-4	NA	TGTGCCAGCAGTTACTCGAGGGTAGCCAAAAACATTCAGTACTTC	CASSYSRVAKNIQYF
few	TRBV29-1	TRBJ2-2	NA	TGCAGCGTCCGAAACGGGCAGGGGTGGGACACCGGGGAGCTGTTTTTT	CSVRNGQGWDTGELFF
NA	TRBV25-1	TRBJ2-1	NA	TGTGCCAGCAGTCGCGGAGCAGGGAGGACCTACAATGAGCAGTTCTTC	CASSRGAGRTYNEQFF
few	TRBV18	TRBJ2-7	TRBD1	TGTGCCAGCTCACCAGACAGGGAATACGAGCAGTACTTC	CASSPDREYEQYF
once	TRBV28	TRBJ2-4	TRBD2	TGTGCCAGCAGTCCATACCCCCTAGCGGTTGTAGCCAAAAACATTCAGTACTTC	CASSPYPLAVVAKNIQYF
once	TRBV2	TRBJ2-1	TRBD1	TGTGCCAGCGGCCCGGGACAGTGGGGGAATGAGCAGTTCTTC	CASGPGQWGNEQFF
once	TRBV5-1	TRBJ1-1	NA	TGCGCCAGCAGCTTGCTGGGGGCCGGCACTGAAGCTTTCTTT	CASSLLGAGTEAFF
NA	TRBV19	TRBJ1-5	NA	TGTGCCAGTATTTTGGGAGTAGCAAGCCATCAGCCCCAGCATTTT	CASILGVASHQPQHF
NA	TRBV5-1	TRBJ2-7	TRBD1	TGCGCCAGCAGCTTGGCCGGACAGGTGCCTTCCTACGAGCAGTACTTC	CASSLAGQVPSYEQYF
NA	TRBV2	TRBJ2-7	NA	TGTGCCAGCACCGGGGGACTGATCTACGAGCAGTACTTC	CASTGGLIYEQYF
NA	TRBV10-3	TRBJ2-3	NA	TGTGCCATCAGTGAGAACCCAGATTCTTACACAGATACGCAGTATTTT	CAISENPDSYTDTQYF
NA	TRBV2	TRBJ2-2	NA	TGTGCCAGCCTAAATACAGGGTCCACCGGGGAGCTGTTTTTT	CASLNTGSTGELFF
NA	TRBV7-9	TRBJ2-1	NA	TGTGCCAGCAGCTACCCGTCCACAGTTGGGTTTGGCAATGAGCAGTTCTTC	CASSYPSTVGFGNEQFF
NA	TRBV6-6	TRBJ1-2	NA	TGTGCCAGCAGTTACGATAGACAGACCTATGGCTACACCTTC	CASSYDRQTYGYTF
once	TRBV5-1	TRBJ2-7	NA	TGCGCCAGCAGCTTGGCCTATCGGGGCGAGCAGTACTTC	CASSLAYRGEQYF
NA	TRBV11-2	TRBJ2-7	TRBD1	TGTGCCAGCAGCCTGGGCACAGGGGCCGCCTACGAGCAGTACTTC	CASSLGTGAAYEQYF
NA	TRBV2	TRBJ2-3	NA	TGTGCCAGCAGTGAACTGGGCCCCACAGATACGCAGTATTTT	CASSELGPTDTQYF
NA	TRBV28	TRBJ1-2	TRBD1	TGTGCCAGCAGTTTAGGGACAGAAACCTATGGCTACACCTTC	CASSLGTETYGYTF
NA	TRBV6-5	TRBJ2-2	TRBD1	TGTGCCAGCAGCACCGGGACAGGGAAGACCGGGGAGCTGTTTTTT	CASSTGTGKTGELFF
NA	TRBV7-9	TRBJ2-5	TRBD2	TGTGCCAGCAGCCTAAGGACTAGCGGGAGCCAAGAGACCCAGTACTTC	CASSLRTSGSQETQYF
NA	TRBV19	TRBJ2-6	NA	TGTGCCAGTAGTACCGTACCGAGCTCTGGGGCCAACGTCCTGACTTTC	CASSTVPSSGANVLTF
NA	TRBV5-1	TRBJ2-7	NA	TGCGCCAGCAGCCCAAAAGCTTCCTACGAGCAGTACTTC	CASSPKASYEQYF
NA	TRBV5-1	TRBJ2-7	TRBD2	TGCGCCAGCAGCTCAGGGTATCAAGCGGGGGGGCTCTACGAGCAGTACTTC	CASSSGYQAGGLYEQYF
NA	TRBV29-1	TRBJ2-7	TRBD1	TGCAGCGCCGCAGGGACAGGGTTCAACGAGCAGTACTTC	CSAAGTGFNEQYF
NA	TRBV5-1	TRBJ2-7	NA	TGCGCCAGCAGCTCGGAGGGGTCCCACGAGCAGTACTTC	CASSSEGSHEQYF
NA	TRBV14	TRBJ2-3	NA	TGTGCCAGCAGCCCAGTGGGAGGAGCCAGAGATACGCAGTATTTT	CASSPVGGARDTQYF
NA	TRBV28	TRBJ2-7	TRBD1	TGTGCCAGCAGTCAGGGTAAGGGGGCGGGTAAGAACGAGCAGTACTTC	CASSQGKGAGKNEQYF
NA	TRBV6-4	TRBJ2-2	NA	TGTGCCAGCAGTCAGGACTATGTCGGTGGGGAGCTGTTTTTT	CASSQDYVGGELFF
NA	TRBV7-6	TRBJ1-1	NA	TGTGCCAGCAGCTCGACCCCAGGGGACACTGAAGCTTTCTTT	CASSSTPGDTEAFF
NA	TRBV28	TRBJ2-2	NA	TGTGCCAGCAGCCGGACTCCGGAGATCGGGGAGCTGTTTTTT	CASSRTPEIGELFF
NA	TRBV2	TRBJ1-4	NA	TGTGCCAGCAAACGACAGGCCTCAAATGAAAAACTGTTTTTT	CASKRQASNEKLFF
NA	TRBV11-2	TRBJ2-1	TRBD2	TGTGCCAGCATCCGGGGCGGTAGCGGGAGCTCCTACAATGAGCAGTTCTTC	CASIRGGSGSSYNEQFF